Below, 10 T cell receptor beta chains from the same sample are listed, as sequenced in a study of CD8 T cells in ankylosing spondylitis. TCRdb ran MiXCR on the 5' RACE reads and lists one entry per CDR3 protein. The sample has fewer than 400,000 distinct CDR3 sequences, roughly 14% seen once. The sequenced sample consisted of blood, either unsorted or a sorted T cell fraction (not recorded which). These receptors were collected from a male donor with ankylosing spondylitis or in good health (not recorded which).

V usage is TRBV15 and J usage is TRBJ2-2; D possibly corresponds to TRBD2 (6 bases). V was clipped by 4 bases and J by 6 bases, with 9 bases between them. Germline loops: CDR1 LNHNV, CDR2 YYDKDF (reference sequence). The CDR3 runs to 13 residues. CDR3 nucleotides: TGTGCCACCAGCAAGGAGCGGGCCGGGGAGCTGTTTTTT. It yields the protein CATSKERAGELFF.

In its sample, this clonotype was seen a few times. The V and J genes are TRBV9 and TRBJ2-5; D tentatively fits TRBD1 or TRBD2 (5 bases each). The V gene's germline CDR1 is SGDLS and CDR2 YYNGEE. CDR3 size: 20 residues. V was trimmed by 0 bases and J by 1 base, leaving 25 bases between them. DNA of the CDR3: TGTGCCAGCAGCGTAGCTACCATTGGACTGGACGGGACGTTCCAAGAGACCCAGTACTTC. It translates to CASSVATIGLDGTFQETQYF.

This chain joins TRBV5-1 and TRBJ2-1, with 8 bases identical to TRBD1. CDR1 is SGHRS, CDR2 YFSETQ, per germline. This CDR3 is built from 15 residues. Germline trimming cut 4 bases from V and 4 bases from J; bases unmatched to any gene: 7. Here the CDR3 reads CASSKDRAGYNEQFF. CDR3 sequence (DNA): TGCGCCAGCAGCAAGGACAGGGCAGGGTACAATGAGCAGTTCTTC.

This clonotype was detected a few times. The chain carries TRBV6-5 and TRBJ1-6; TRBD1 is a possible D gene (6 bases). The V and J ends lost 5 bases and 0 bases respectively, with 8 bases between them. The CDR3 has 15 residues. Germline V gene data show CDR1 as MNHEY and CDR2 as SVGAGI. The CDR3: CASSIQGSYNSPLHF. In DNA form, the CDR3 reads TGTGCCAGCAGTATACAGGGCTCCTATAATTCACCCCTCCACTTT.

This clonotype was seen more than once but under ten times. The chain combines TRBV27 with TRBJ1-1; the D is unclear. CDR3 length equals 11 residues. With 6 bases removed from V and 10 bases from J, the gap between germline ends came to 12 bases. Germline CDR1 reads MNHEY; CDR2 reads SMNVEV (reference sequence). CDR3 sequence (DNA): TGTGCCAGCAGCTCCCCCCAACGAGCTTTCTTT. It translates to CASSSPQRAFF.

This clonotype was recorded a few times. The J gene is TRBJ1-1, the V gene TRBV20-1; D remains unclear. The CDR3 length is 13 residues. Germline CDR1 DFQATT, CDR2 SNEGSKA (reference sequence). Between the trimmed V and J ends, which lost 0 bases and 1 base, there was a span of 6 bases. CDR3 residues: CSARDWENTEAFF. CDR3 nucleotides: TGCAGTGCTAGAGATTGGGAGAACACTGAAGCTTTCTTT.

The genes are TRBV20-1 and TRBJ2-3; the match to TRBD2 covers 11 bases. J gave up 1 base and V 6 bases, and 9 bases lay outside the gene matches. Germline V gives CDR1 DFQATT, CDR2 SNEGSKA (reference sequence). The CDR3 loop spans 16 amino acids. CDR3: CSAGLAGLLGTDTQYF. The CDR3 DNA follows: TGCAGTGCCGGACTAGCGGGCCTTCTCGGCACAGATACGCAGTATTTT.

This clonotype has only a few counts. CDR3 in amino acids: CATPHRTRGTEAFF. The DNA for the CDR3 is TGCGCCACCCCTCACAGGACTAGGGGCACTGAAGCTTTCTTT. This chain uses TRBV5-1 with TRBJ1-1; perhaps TRBD1 as D (5 bases). The length of the CDR3 is 14 residues. Trimming left V 9 bases short and J 4 bases short, with 19 bases between. The germline gives CDR1 SGHRS, CDR2 YFSETQ.

This clonotype was found a few times. This sequence joins TRBV24-1 and TRBJ1-1; possible D gene TRBD1, 6 bases. The CDR3 spans 13 residues. The V gene lost 9 bases and the J gene lost 0 bases, with 10 bases spanning the gap. Germline lookup yields CDR1 KGHDR and CDR2 SFDVKD. This CDR3 reads CATPGQLNTEAFF. For the CDR3, the DNA is TGTGCCACCCCTGGACAGTTGAACACTGAAGCTTTCTTT.

Only a few counts were recorded for this clonotype. V is TRBV6-1 and J is TRBJ1-2, with D possibly TRBD1 on 6 matching bases. This CDR3 comprises 16 residues. CDR1 and CDR2 from the germline V gene are MNHNS and SASEGT. The germline V and J ends were trimmed by 5 bases and 6 bases, with 22 bases remaining between them. The CDR3 region has the DNA TGTGCCAGCAGTACCCCATGGAAGGAGGGGGAGAATGGCTACACCTTC. Amino acid sequence: CASSTPWKEGENGYTF.